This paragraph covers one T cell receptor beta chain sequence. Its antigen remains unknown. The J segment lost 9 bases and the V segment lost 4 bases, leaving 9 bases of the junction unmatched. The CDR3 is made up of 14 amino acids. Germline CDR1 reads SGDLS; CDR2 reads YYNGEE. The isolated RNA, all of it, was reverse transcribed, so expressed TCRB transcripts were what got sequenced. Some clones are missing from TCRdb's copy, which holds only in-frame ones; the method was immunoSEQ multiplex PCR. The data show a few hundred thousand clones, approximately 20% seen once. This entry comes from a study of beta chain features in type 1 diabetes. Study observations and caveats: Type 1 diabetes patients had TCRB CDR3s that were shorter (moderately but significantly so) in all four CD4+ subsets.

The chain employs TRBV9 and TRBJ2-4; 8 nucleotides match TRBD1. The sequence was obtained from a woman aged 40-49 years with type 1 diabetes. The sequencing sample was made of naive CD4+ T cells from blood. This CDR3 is CASSPTGEGGIQYF. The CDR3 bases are TGTGCCAGCAGCCCGACAGGGGAAGGGGGCATTCAGTACTTC.